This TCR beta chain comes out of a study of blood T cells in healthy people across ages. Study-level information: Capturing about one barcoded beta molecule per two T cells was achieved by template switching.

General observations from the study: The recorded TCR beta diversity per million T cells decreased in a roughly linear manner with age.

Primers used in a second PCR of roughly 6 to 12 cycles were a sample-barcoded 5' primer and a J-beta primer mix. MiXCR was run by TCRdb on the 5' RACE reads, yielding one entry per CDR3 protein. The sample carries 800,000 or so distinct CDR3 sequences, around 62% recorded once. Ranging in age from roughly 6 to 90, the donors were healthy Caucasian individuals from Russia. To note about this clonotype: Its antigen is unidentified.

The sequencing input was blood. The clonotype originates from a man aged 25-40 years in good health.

The CDR3 here is CASSVKRERYEQFF. CDR3 DNA: TGTGCCAGCAGCGTAAAGAGGGAAAGGTACGAGCAGTTCTTC. This rearrangement joins TRBV9 to TRBJ2-1; weak D call: TRBD2 (5 bases). The CDR3 spans 14 residues. V dropped 1 base and J dropped 10 bases, with 15 bases sitting between them. Germline V CDR1 and CDR2: SGDLS, YYNGEE.